Listed here are 32 T cell receptor beta chains from one sample, sequenced in a study of cytomegalovirus exposure and HLA in healthy donors. Primers included in the PCR were 60 Vbeta and 13 Jbeta primers. TCRdb keeps only in-frame clones here, not all; method: immunoSEQ multiplex PCR. Of over 100,000 clones in the sample, about four fifths were seen once. Sequences were obtained from PBMCs. These receptors all stem from a male donor in good health and CMV-seronegative.

The chain recombines TRBV10-3 with TRBJ1-2; 7 bases line up with TRBD1. The CDR3 consists of 13 residues. With V trimmed by 3 bases and J by 4 bases, 2 bases remained unmatched. The germline V gene encodes CDR1 ENHRY and CDR2 SYGVKD. The CDR3 DNA sequence: TGTGCCATCAGTGATGGGACAGCCTATGGCTACACCTTC. Encoded protein: CAISDGTAYGYTF.

The chain recombines TRBV7-2 with TRBJ1-2; D not certain. V was pared by 6 bases and J by 8 bases, with 13 bases between. In germline, CDR1 is SGHTA, CDR2 FQGNSA. The CDR3 length is 12 residues. The CDR3: CASSFSREGYTF. For the CDR3, the DNA is TGTGCCAGCAGTTTTTCTCGCGAGGGCTACACCTTC. Full variable domain (outside the CDR3, taken from reference TRBV7-2 and TRBJ1-2): GAGVSQSPSNKVTEKGKDVELRCDPISGHTALYWYRQSLGQGLEFLIYFQGNSAPDKSGLPSDRFSAERTGGSVSTLTIQRTQQEDSAVYLCASSFSREGYTFGSGTRLTVV.

The CDR3 sequence is CASSFLDSGDTEAFF. The CDR3 nucleotides are TGTGCCAGCAGCTTTCTTGACAGTGGGGACACTGAAGCTTTCTTT. The chain links TRBV7-9 to TRBJ1-1; a possible D gene is TRBD1 (5 bases). The CDR3 extends over 15 amino acids. V lost 3 bases and J lost 3, with 14 bases in between. Germline CDR1 and CDR2: SEHNR and FQNEAQ (reference sequence).

This chain connects TRBV5-1 to TRBJ2-3; a possible D gene is TRBD1 (5 bases). The CDR3 is 17 residues long. V was trimmed by 4 bases and J by 3 bases, leaving 21 bases between them. The germline V gene has CDR1 SGHRS and CDR2 YFSETQ. CDR3 bases: TGCGCCAGCAGCCGTTCGATGACTGAGGCAGGGACAGATACGCAGTATTTT. Translation gives CASSRSMTEAGTDTQYF.

The chain has TRBV30 and TRBJ1-4, with D possibly being TRBD1 (5 bases). Germline values: CDR1 GTSNPN, CDR2 SVGIG (reference sequence). The length of the CDR3 is 13 residues. Trimming took off 3 bases at V and 6 bases at J, with 11 bases between the two ends. In DNA form, the CDR3 reads TGTGCCTGGAGGGGGGGGGTGGATGAAAAACTGTTTTTT. It specifies CAWRGGVDEKLFF.

The chain recombines TRBV7-9 with TRBJ1-3, with TRBD1 matching 8 bases. In germline, CDR1 is SEHNR, CDR2 FQNEAQ (reference sequence). Trimming took 1 base from V and 4 from J; bases not matched to a gene: 12. The CDR3 loop spans 18 amino acids. CDR3 protein: CASSLDPRGQGAGNTIYF. In DNA, the CDR3 is TGTGCCAGCAGCTTAGACCCCAGGGGGCAGGGCGCAGGAAACACCATATATTTT.

V gene TRBV7-2 combines with J gene TRBJ1-3; 10 nucleotides line up with TRBD1. Germline V lookup: CDR1 SGHTA, CDR2 FQGNSA. The CDR3 has 16 amino acids. The V and J ends lost 4 bases and 3 bases, in that order; junction bases with no gene match: 6. CDR3: CASSWGQGYGGNTIYF. In DNA form, the CDR3 reads TGTGCCAGCAGCTGGGGACAGGGGTACGGTGGAAACACCATATATTTT.

The rearrangement uses TRBV5-1 and TRBJ2-5, with 8 positions matching TRBD1. The length of the CDR3 is 15 residues. Germline trimming cut 4 bases from V and 2 bases from J; bases unmatched to any gene: 7. CDR1 and CDR2 (germline): SGHRS, YFSETQ. Here the CDR3 reads CASSPQGADQETQYF. The DNA for the CDR3 is TGCGCCAGCAGCCCTCAGGGGGCGGATCAAGAGACCCAGTACTTC.

V and J are TRBV2 and TRBJ1-5; the D is unclear. V lost 6 bases and J lost 0, with 9 bases in between. CDR3 size: 14 residues. Germline CDR1 and CDR2: SNHLY and FYNNEI. Here the CDR3 reads CASRPSYSNQPQHF. In nucleotides, the CDR3 is TGTGCCAGCAGGCCGAGCTATAGCAATCAGCCCCAGCATTTT.

The chain combines TRBV7-3 with TRBJ2-7, with 10 positions matching TRBD2. J lost 3 bases, V lost 6 bases, and 8 bases had no gene match. Looked up from germline, CDR1 is SGHTA and CDR2 is FQGTGA. The CDR3 is made up of 15 amino acids. CDR3 nucleotide sequence: TGTGCCAGCAGTGTTAGCGGGGGGATTCACTACGAGCAGTACTTC. Protein product: CASSVSGGIHYEQYF.

J is TRBJ1-2 and V is TRBV5-5; D ambiguous. Trimming took 3 bases from V and 1 from J, leaving 13 bases between them. Germline V gene lookup returns CDR1 SGHKS and CDR2 YYEKEE (reference sequence). This CDR3 comprises 15 residues. The CDR3 DNA sequence: TGTGCCAGCAGCTCCCCGGGAGAGGGTAACTATGGCTACACCTTC. Residues: CASSSPGEGNYGYTF.

This chain connects TRBV14 to TRBJ2-7; TRBD2 might be the D (6 bases). CDR1 SGHDN and CDR2 FVKESK come from the germline V gene. V was cut by 1 base and J by 3 bases, with 13 bases left in between. The CDR3 loop spans 15 amino acids. CDR3 loop: CASSQVGGIYYEQYF. The DNA for the CDR3 is TGTGCCAGCAGCCAAGTTGGGGGGATCTACTACGAGCAGTACTTC.

The CDR3 nucleotides are TGTGCCAGCTTGGGGCCGACTGGGCCCAGCTCCTACAATGAGCAGTTCTTC. Amino acid sequence: CASLGPTGPSSYNEQFF. The gene calls are TRBV7-9 and TRBJ2-1; perhaps TRBD1 as D (5 bases). Germline V gene lookup returns CDR1 SEHNR and CDR2 FQNEAQ (reference sequence). The CDR3 consists of 17 residues. Trimming shortened V by 8 bases and J by 0 bases, and 20 bases separated the two germline ends.

This chain links TRBV5-3 with TRBJ2-7, with 7 positions matching TRBD1. TRBV5-3 is assigned to the ORF class and has an uncertain function. V lost 7 bases to trimming and J lost 9 bases; unmatched junction nucleotides: 16. This CDR3 is built from 14 residues. Written as DNA, the CDR3 is TGTGCCAGAGCCGTGGGACAGAAACCTCCCGGGCAGTACTTC. This translates into CARAVGQKPPGQYF.

The chain carries TRBV19 and TRBJ2-5; 8 positions agree with TRBD1. V lost 5 bases, J lost 1 base, and 3 bases stayed unmatched. Germline V lookup: CDR1 LNHDA, CDR2 SQIVND (reference sequence). The CDR3 loop spans 14 amino acids. CDR3 region: CASSGTGLQETQYF. In DNA form, the CDR3 reads TGTGCCAGTAGTGGGACAGGACTCCAAGAGACCCAGTACTTC.

The V call is TRBV6-5, the J call TRBJ1-1; 9 nucleotides match TRBD1. With 2 bases clipped from V and 10 bases from J, the junction kept 14 bases outside the gene matches. CDR3 length equals 16 residues. Germline V lookup: CDR1 MNHEY, CDR2 SVGAGI. The CDR3: CASSYGTGTGTIRAFF. As DNA, the CDR3 is TGTGCCAGCAGTTACGGTACCGGGACAGGGACGATTAGAGCTTTCTTT.

The chain has TRBV13 and TRBJ2-7, with D unclear. V was cut by 0 bases and J by 1 base, with 7 bases left in between. CDR3 length equals 14 residues. Germline V gives CDR1 PRHDT, CDR2 FYEKMQ (reference sequence). The CDR3 sequence: CASSLGRVSYEQYF. Here the CDR3 DNA reads TGTGCCAGCAGCTTAGGTCGGGTTTCCTACGAGCAGTACTTC.

The V call is TRBV7-9, the J call TRBJ2-7, with TRBD2 matching 7 bases. The germline gives CDR1 SEHNR, CDR2 FQNEAQ (reference sequence). The V and J ends lost 5 bases and 4 bases, in that order; junction bases with no gene match: 14. The CDR3 runs to 16 residues. DNA of the CDR3: TGTGCCAGCAGCCCTTGGGGGGGGACGGGACTTTACGAGCAGTACTTC. This codes for CASSPWGGTGLYEQYF. Filled out from reference TRBV7-9 and TRBJ2-7, the complete variable domain reads DTGVSQNPRHKITKRGQNVTFRCDPISEHNRLYWYRQTLGQGPEFLTYFQNEAQLEKSRLLSDRFSAERPKGSFSTLEIQRTEQGDSAMYLCASSPWGGTGLYEQYFGPGTRLTVT.

V gene TRBV30 combines with J gene TRBJ2-2, with D perhaps TRBD1 (5 bases). The germline CDR1 and CDR2 sequences are GTSNPN and SVGIG (reference sequence). This CDR3 comprises 13 residues. The ends were cut back, 4 bases at V and 8 bases at J, with 14 bases in the middle. The chain's CDR3 is CAWTSRREGELFF. DNA for the CDR3: TGTGCCTGGACCTCCCGCAGGGAAGGGGAGCTGTTTTTT.

This chain joins TRBV19 and TRBJ2-3; 8 nucleotides match TRBD2. Germline values: CDR1 LNHDA, CDR2 SQIVND (reference sequence). V gave up 5 bases and J gave up 2 bases; unmatched junction bases: 6. This CDR3 has 15 amino acids. The CDR3 DNA sequence: TGTGCCAGTAGTCTCACTAGCGGCTACACAGATACGCAGTATTTT. This encodes CASSLTSGYTDTQYF.

The V call is TRBV27, the J call TRBJ1-5, with D tentatively TRBD1 (6 bases). This CDR3 contains 17 residues. Germline CDR1 MNHEY, CDR2 SMNVEV (reference sequence). Trimming took 0 bases from V and 3 from J, leaving 15 bases between them. CDR3 sequence reads: CASSLSYGDRFNQPQHF. The CDR3 DNA reads TGTGCCAGCAGTTTATCGTACGGAGACAGGTTCAATCAGCCCCAGCATTTT.

Notes on this clone: The sample holds other DNA sequences that translate to the same CDR3. The gene calls are TRBV6-5 and TRBJ2-7; 11 bases line up with TRBD1. This CDR3 spans 14 amino acids. In germline, CDR1 is MNHEY, CDR2 SVGAGI. Trimming took 6 bases from V and 1 from J; bases not matched to a gene: 2. CDR3 sequence: CASRGTGGSYEQYF. CDR3 nucleotide sequence: TGTGCCAGCAGGGGGACAGGGGGGTCCTACGAGCAGTACTTC.

This clone has a handful of counts. The J gene is TRBJ1-5, the V gene TRBV5-4; D not resolved. The CDR3 has 14 residues. V gave up 0 bases and J gave up 1 base, with 5 bases separating them. The V gene's germline CDR1 is SGHNT and CDR2 YYREEE (reference sequence). CDR3 nucleotides: TGTGCCAGCAGCTTGGCCGGGAGCAATCAGCCCCAGCATTTT. As protein: CASSLAGSNQPQHF.

V is TRBV11-3 and J is TRBJ1-3, with 9 nucleotides matching TRBD1. The length of the CDR3 is 15 residues. V lost 5 bases, J lost 1 base, and 3 bases stayed unmatched. Germline values: CDR1 SGHNT, CDR2 YENEEA. The CDR3 protein is CASSVQGASGNTIYF. DNA for the CDR3: TGTGCCAGCAGCGTACAGGGGGCATCTGGAAACACCATATATTTT.

The rearrangement links TRBV5-8 to TRBJ2-5, with D possibly being TRBD1 (5 bases). The CDR3 contains 15 residues. CDR1 is SGHTS, CDR2 YDEGEE, per germline. The V gene lost 0 bases and the J gene lost 5 bases, with 14 bases spanning the gap. CDR3 sequence reads: CASSLAQGAVETQYF. The DNA for the CDR3 is TGTGCCAGCAGCTTGGCCCAAGGGGCCGTGGAGACCCAGTACTTC.

The genes are TRBV7-2 and TRBJ1-5; a weak D match, TRBD1 (5 bases). The CDR3 runs to 14 residues. Germline CDR1 reads SGHTA; CDR2 reads FQGNSA. Trimming cost V 1 base and J 7 bases, with 11 bases left between them. In DNA, the CDR3 is TGTGCCAGCAGCTTAGTAGTAGGGGCCCAGCCCCAGCATTTT. As protein: CASSLVVGAQPQHF.

This clone has just one count. The chain recombines TRBV14 with TRBJ1-1; D possibly corresponds to TRBD1 (5 bases). Per germline, CDR1 SGHDN and CDR2 FVKESK. This CDR3 has 15 residues. The ends were cut back, 1 base at V and 1 base at J, with 10 bases in the middle. CDR3 DNA: TGTGCCAGCAGCCAAGTGGGGAGGGGGAACACTGAAGCTTTCTTT. Translated, it gives CASSQVGRGNTEAFF. Full variable domain (missing parts from reference TRBV14 and TRBJ1-1): EAGVTQFPSHSVIEKGQTVTLRCDPISGHDNLYWYRRVMGKEIKFLLHFVKESKQDESGMPNNRFLAERTGGTYSTLKVQPAELEDSGVYFCASSQVGRGNTEAFFGQGTRLTVV.

The J gene is TRBJ1-3, the V gene TRBV29-1; D not resolved. Trimming pared 4 bases from V and 0 bases from J, leaving 16 bases between. The germline gives CDR1 SQVTM, CDR2 ANQGSEA. The length of the CDR3 is 16 residues. CDR3 residues: CSVAGREVDSGNTIYF. DNA for the CDR3: TGCAGCGTTGCTGGTCGGGAGGTGGACTCTGGAAACACCATATATTTT.

J is TRBJ2-3 and V is TRBV19; the D gene is possibly TRBD1 (5 bases). Germline values: CDR1 LNHDA, CDR2 SQIVND (reference sequence). The CDR3 extends over 15 amino acids. V lost 2 bases and J lost 0, with 9 bases in between. The CDR3 nucleotides read TGTGCCAGTAGTATAATTGCAGGGAGCACAGATACGCAGTATTTT. Amino acid sequence: CASSIIAGSTDTQYF.

V gene TRBV11-3 combines with J gene TRBJ2-7; 8 bases agree with TRBD2. V was clipped by 2 bases and J by 4 bases; unmatched bases: 7. The CDR3 has 15 amino acids. In germline, CDR1 is SGHNT, CDR2 YENEEA. This CDR3 reads CASSLSGGILYEQYF. The CDR3 bases are TGTGCCAGCAGCTTAAGCGGGGGAATACTATACGAGCAGTACTTC.

V gene TRBV11-3 combines with J gene TRBJ1-3; the D gene is possibly TRBD1 (6 bases). Deletions cut 6 bases from V and 1 base from J, with 7 bases between. There are 13 residues in the CDR3. Looked up from germline, CDR1 is SGHNT and CDR2 is YENEEA. The CDR3: CASSTGSGNTIYF. Written as DNA, the CDR3 is TGTGCCAGCAGTACAGGGTCTGGAAACACCATATATTTT.

This chain connects TRBV18 to TRBJ2-2; 8 nucleotides line up with TRBD2. The germline V gene has CDR1 KGHSH and CDR2 LQKENI. Losses at the gene ends were 2 bases for V and 3 bases for J; bases not matched to a gene: 5. The CDR3 contains 16 residues. In nucleotides, the CDR3 is TGTGCCAGCTCACCAGGCGGGGGGCCCCACACCGGGGAGCTGTTTTTT. This sequence encodes CASSPGGGPHTGELFF.